These 13 T cell receptor beta chains were sequenced from one sample in a study of shared clonotypes between healthy human individuals. Only CD45RO-negative cells positively selected for CCR7 counted as naive CD8 cells, so terminally differentiated effector memory CD45RA+ cells were excluded. Only in-frame clones appear in the TCRdb table, and some are missing; sequencing was by immunoSEQ multiplex PCR. This table holds some 2.1 million clones, 93% found once. Sequenced input: naive CD8+ T cells from PBMCs. The receptors come from a man aged 18 to 29 in good health. Some clones in this sample may be carry-over from other donors' samples.

This rearrangement joins TRBV7-3 to TRBJ2-2; D remains ambiguous. This CDR3 spans 13 amino acids. Germline CDR1 and CDR2: SGHTA and FQGTGA. V was trimmed by 2 bases and J by 5 bases, leaving 6 bases between them. CDR3 loop: CASSLEKTGELFF. The DNA for the CDR3 is TGTGCCAGCAGCTTAGAGAAGACCGGGGAGCTGTTTTTT.

The rearrangement joins TRBV9 to TRBJ2-3; D remains ambiguous. Between the trimmed V and J ends, which lost 0 bases and 1 base, there was a span of 9 bases. The CDR3 totals 15 residues. Looked up from germline, CDR1 is SGDLS and CDR2 is YYNGEE. The CDR3 DNA follows: TGTGCCAGCAGCGTAGACAGCGCCCGCACAGATACGCAGTATTTT. Its protein is CASSVDSARTDTQYF.

V usage is TRBV2 and J usage is TRBJ2-3; tentatively, D is TRBD1 or TRBD2 (5 bases each). The CDR3 loop spans 15 amino acids. CDR1 and CDR2 (germline): SNHLY, FYNNEI. V was clipped by 6 bases and J by 0 bases, with 13 bases between them. In DNA, the CDR3 is TGTGCCAGCAGCCACGGGGCCGCTAGCACAGATACGCAGTATTTT. Translating gives CASSHGAASTDTQYF.

J is TRBJ2-1 and V is TRBV5-1, with 7 nucleotides matching TRBD1. The CDR3 runs to 15 residues. V lost 2 bases, J lost 2 bases, and 4 bases stayed unmatched. Germline assignment: CDR1 SGHRS and CDR2 YFSETQ. The CDR3 nucleotides are TGCGCCAGCAGCTTCCGACAGGGTGCCTACAATGAGCAGTTCTTC. This sequence encodes CASSFRQGAYNEQFF.

The gene calls are TRBV19 and TRBJ1-1, with D maybe TRBD1 (6 bases). The V end lost 7 bases, the J end lost 5 bases, and 11 bases lay between the germline ends. CDR3 length: 12 residues. Germline lookup yields CDR1 LNHDA and CDR2 SQIVND (reference sequence). The CDR3 DNA is TGTGCCAGTACCGAGGGGGGAACTGAAGCTTTCTTT. Translated: CASTEGGTEAFF. Drawing the rest from reference TRBV19 and TRBJ1-1, the complete variable domain is DGGITQSPKYLFRKEGQNVTLSCEQNLNHDAMYWYRQDPGQGLRLIYYSQIVNDFQKGDIAEGYSVSREKKESFPLTVTSAQKNPTAFYLCASTEGGTEAFFGQGTRLTVV.

This chain joins TRBV4-3 and TRBJ2-5, with 13 positions matching TRBD2. This CDR3 region has 16 residues. The germline V gene has CDR1 LGHNA and CDR2 YSLEER. The junction had 7 bases not matched to a gene; V was cut back by 4 bases and J by 5 bases. In DNA, the CDR3 is TGCGCCAGCAGCCGGACCGGACTAGCGGGAGTGGAGACCCAGTACTTC. As protein: CASSRTGLAGVETQYF.

The gene calls are TRBV27 and TRBJ2-7; 11 bases map to TRBD2. The CDR3 has 14 amino acids. From germline, CDR1 is MNHEY and CDR2 SMNVEV (reference sequence). Trimming removed 4 bases from V and 5 bases from J; junction bases left unmatched: 4. In DNA form, the CDR3 reads TGTGCCAGCAGTTCCGGGACTAGCGGAAACGAGCAGTACTTC. It codes for CASSSGTSGNEQYF.

The chain couples TRBV15 to TRBJ2-5; tentatively, D is TRBD2 (5 bases). The length of the CDR3 is 12 residues. Looked up from germline, CDR1 is LNHNV and CDR2 is YYDKDF (reference sequence). V lost 9 bases to trimming and J lost 4 bases, with 12 bases between them. The CDR3 bases are TGTGCCACTAGAGTCGCGGGAGAGACCCAGTACTTC. This gives the protein CATRVAGETQYF.

The genes are TRBV28 and TRBJ2-1, with a weak D call TRBD2 (6 bases). V was shortened by 3 bases and J by 3 bases, with 15 bases between the two germline ends. The CDR3 totals 16 residues. Germline V gives CDR1 MDHEN, CDR2 SYDVKM. In DNA, the CDR3 is TGTGCCAGCAGTTTTTTAATCCGGAGGGGCTACAATGAGCAGTTCTTC. It encodes CASSFLIRRGYNEQFF.

The gene calls are TRBV7-9 and TRBJ2-3, with D possibly matching TRBD2 (5 bases). The CDR3 has 17 amino acids. V was clipped by 2 bases and J by 0 bases, with 15 bases between them. CDR1 is SEHNR, CDR2 FQNEAQ, per germline (reference sequence). The chain's CDR3 is CASSLFEGFSSTDTQYF. Written as DNA, the CDR3 is TGTGCCAGCAGCTTATTTGAGGGATTCTCTAGCACAGATACGCAGTATTTT.

V gene TRBV7-9 combines with J gene TRBJ1-2, with no clear D. In germline, CDR1 is SEHNR, CDR2 FQNEAQ (reference sequence). The CDR3 length is 13 residues. The ends were cut back, 1 base at V and 4 bases at J, with 7 bases in the middle. DNA of the CDR3: TGTGCCAGCAGCTTAGTTCGTGTCTATGGCTACACCTTC. Translating it yields CASSLVRVYGYTF.

The chain carries TRBV11-3 and TRBJ2-3, with a possible D match to TRBD2 (6 bases). CDR1 is SGHNT, CDR2 YENEEA, per germline. The CDR3 extends over 18 amino acids. With 5 bases removed from V and 0 bases from J, the gap between germline ends came to 21 bases. This CDR3 reads CASSQRYGGDSSTDTQYF. The CDR3 DNA reads as TGTGCCAGCAGCCAACGATACGGAGGGGACTCCAGCACAGATACGCAGTATTTT. Supplemented by reference TRBV11-3 and TRBJ2-3, the full variable domain reads EAGVVQSPRYKIIEKKQPVAFWCNPISGHNTLYWYLQNLGQGPELLIRYENEEAVDDSQLPKDRFSAERLKGVDSTLKIQPAELGDSAVYLCASSQRYGGDSSTDTQYFGPGTRLTVL.

The chain is built from TRBV30 and TRBJ2-1; 7 nucleotides line up with TRBD2. CDR3 size: 19 residues. The V segment lost 3 bases and the J segment 6 bases; nucleotides outside the gene matches: 23. CDR1 and CDR2 (germline): GTSNPN, SVGIG (reference sequence). The CDR3 DNA sequence: TGTGCCTGGAGAGAGGGGTGGCGGGAGCCCCGGAGGAGCGGCAATGAGCAGTTCTTC. Translation: CAWREGWREPRRSGNEQFF.